This is a list of T cell receptor beta chains from one sample in a study of regulatory T cells in long-lasting Graves disease. In TCRdb, the multiplex PCR reads were re-called with MiXCR into one record per CDR3 protein. The sample records 350,000 to 550,000 distinct CDR3 sequences, under 15% being singletons. A further study also used this sample, focusing on T cells in Graves' hyperthyroidism and ophthalmopathy.

This specimen consisted of peripheral blood mononuclear cells (PBMCs), obtained at new diagnosis, from a patient treated with antithyroid drugs. The receptors were gathered from a woman aged 25-40 years with Graves disease. The conserved cysteine and the conserved F or W are not part of the CDR3 here.

>TRBJ1-2|TRBV29-1
SVAHGGSHGYT
>TRBJ2-1|TRBV29-1
SVGNGWTGSYNEQF
>TRBJ1-1|TRBV15
ATSRDRAGTEAF
>TRBJ2-2|TRBV28
ASSTRVVDTGELF
>TRBJ2-1|TRBV19
ASSSREYNEQF
>TRBJ2-1|TRBV5-1
ASRTPGLAKNEQF
>TRBJ2-2|TRBV7-3
ASSPGLAGGLNTGELF
>TRBJ2-5|TRBV3-1
ASSQGPLAGRQETQY
>TRBJ2-7|TRBV7-9
ASSLTGGRDSYEQY
>TRBJ2-7|TRBV28
ASTLGEGYEQY
>TRBJ2-1|TRBV11-3
ASSLKGSGEQF
>TRBJ2-2|TRBV20-1
SASSGTARTGELF
>TRBJ2-7|TRBV6-1
ASSPTSNEQY
>TRBJ1-2|TRBV18
ASSQTGGPIGYT
>TRBJ2-7|TRBV28
ASTDPPYEQY
>TRBJ2-1|TRBV28
ASSQIGTTNEQF
>TRBJ2-3|TRBV20-1
SASFPGTTDTQY
>TRBJ2-1|TRBV9
ASRPIAGGPNNEQF
>TRBJ1-6|TRBV3-1
ASSHSSVWYNSPLH
>TRBJ2-3|TRBV9
ASSVGVSVRDTQY
>TRBJ2-3|TRBV28
ASSFPLAGAESDTQY
>TRBJ2-7|TRBV28
ASSDVSPYEQY
>TRBJ2-7|TRBV5-1
ASSLIPSGTDYEQY
>NA|TRBV11-2
ASSLRGQGFYEQF
>TRBJ2-7|TRBV11-2
ASSLDGGNYEQY
>TRBJ2-1|TRBV7-2
ASNGGLAGGNEQF
>TRBJ2-7|TRBV11-2
ASSFLAAGEQY
>TRBJ1-1|TRBV7-9
ASSLEGAVGTEAF
>TRBJ2-7|TRBV5-1
ASSLNGRNYEQY
>TRBJ1-3|TRBV5-1
ASSATGTGFGNTIY
>TRBJ2-3|TRBV28
ASSTDTQY
>TRBJ1-2|TRBV7-9
ASSQPGGGYT
>TRBJ2-7|TRBV19
ASSGAGTGGDEQY
>TRBJ2-7|TRBV6-1
ASKGRELALYEQY
>TRBJ2-3|TRBV6-1
ASRSGGGTDTQY
>TRBJ1-2|TRBV20-1
SARDDGYGYT
>TRBJ2-7|TRBV5-1
ASSLGQGESEQY
>TRBJ1-1|TRBV11-3
ASSLGLERNTEAF
>TRBJ1-5|TRBV5-5
ASSLASSGFLQPQH
>TRBJ2-5|TRBV13
TSSLGLGETQY
>TRBJ1-2|TRBV27
ASSSGQGHLNYGYT
>TRBJ2-1|TRBV24-1
ATSDSLFLAGASNEQF
>TRBJ2-7|TRBV28
ASSSNSYEQY
>TRBJ1-5|TRBV5-1
ASSLEGIGNQPQH